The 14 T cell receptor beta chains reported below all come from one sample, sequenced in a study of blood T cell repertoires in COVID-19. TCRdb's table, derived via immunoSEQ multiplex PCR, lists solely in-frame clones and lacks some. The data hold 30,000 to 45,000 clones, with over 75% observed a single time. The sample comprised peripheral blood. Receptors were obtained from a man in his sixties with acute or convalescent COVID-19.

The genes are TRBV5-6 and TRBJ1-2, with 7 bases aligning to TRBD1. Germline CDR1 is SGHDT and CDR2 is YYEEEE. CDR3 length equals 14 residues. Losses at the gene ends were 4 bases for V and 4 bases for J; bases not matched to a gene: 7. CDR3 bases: TGTGCCAGCAGCGCCGAGACAGGGATCTATGGCTACACCTTC. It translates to CASSAETGIYGYTF.

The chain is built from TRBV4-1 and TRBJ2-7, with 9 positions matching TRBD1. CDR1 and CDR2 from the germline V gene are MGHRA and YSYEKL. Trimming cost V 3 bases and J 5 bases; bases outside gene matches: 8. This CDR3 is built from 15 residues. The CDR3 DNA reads TGCGCCAGCAGCCATCCGGGACAGGGTGTCCACGAGCAGTACTTC. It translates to CASSHPGQGVHEQYF.

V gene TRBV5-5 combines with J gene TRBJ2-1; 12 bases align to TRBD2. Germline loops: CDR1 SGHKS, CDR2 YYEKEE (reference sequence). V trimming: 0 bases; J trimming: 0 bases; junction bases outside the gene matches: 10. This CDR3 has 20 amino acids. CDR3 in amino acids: CASSLVGASGRASSYNEQFF. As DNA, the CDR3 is TGTGCCAGCAGCTTGGTCGGCGCTAGCGGGAGGGCCAGCTCCTACAATGAGCAGTTCTTC. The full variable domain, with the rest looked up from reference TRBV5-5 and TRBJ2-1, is DAGVTQSPTHLIKTRGQQVTLRCSPISGHKSVSWYQQVLGQGPQFIFQYYEKEERGRGNFPDRFSARQFPNYSSELNVNALLLGDSALYLCASSLVGASGRASSYNEQFFGPGTRLTVL.

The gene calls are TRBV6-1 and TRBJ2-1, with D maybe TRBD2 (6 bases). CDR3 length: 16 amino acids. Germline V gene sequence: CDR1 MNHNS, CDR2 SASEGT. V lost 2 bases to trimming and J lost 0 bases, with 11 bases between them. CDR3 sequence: CASSESRGVSYNEQFF. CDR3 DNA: TGTGCCAGCAGTGAATCGCGCGGGGTCTCCTACAATGAGCAGTTCTTC.

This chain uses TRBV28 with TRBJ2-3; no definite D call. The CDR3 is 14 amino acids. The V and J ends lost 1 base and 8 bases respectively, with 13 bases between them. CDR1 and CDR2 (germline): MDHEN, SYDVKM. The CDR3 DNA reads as TGTGCCAGCAGTTTATATAATAGTTATGGTACGCAGTATTTT. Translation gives CASSLYNSYGTQYF.

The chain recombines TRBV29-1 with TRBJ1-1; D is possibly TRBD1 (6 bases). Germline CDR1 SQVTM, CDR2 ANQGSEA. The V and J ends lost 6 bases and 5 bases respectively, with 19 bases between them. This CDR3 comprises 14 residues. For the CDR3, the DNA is TGCAGCGTGGACGAGCAGGGGATAGGAACTGAAGCTTTCTTT. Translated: CSVDEQGIGTEAFF.

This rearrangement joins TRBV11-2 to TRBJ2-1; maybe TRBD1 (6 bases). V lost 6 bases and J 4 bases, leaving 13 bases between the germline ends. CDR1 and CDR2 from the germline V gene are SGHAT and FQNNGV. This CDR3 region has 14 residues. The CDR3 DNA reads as TGTGCCAGCAGACCGACCGACAGGTACAATGAGCAGTTCTTC. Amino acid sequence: CASRPTDRYNEQFF.

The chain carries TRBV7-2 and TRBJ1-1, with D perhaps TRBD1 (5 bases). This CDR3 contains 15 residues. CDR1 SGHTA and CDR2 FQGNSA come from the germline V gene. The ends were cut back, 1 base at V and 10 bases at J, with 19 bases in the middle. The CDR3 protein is CASSLDVSGTRSAFF. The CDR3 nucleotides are TGTGCCAGCAGCTTAGACGTTTCCGGGACTAGATCAGCTTTCTTT. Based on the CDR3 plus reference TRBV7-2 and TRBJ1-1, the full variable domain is GAGVSQSPSNKVTEKGKDVELRCDPISGHTALYWYRQSLGQGLEFLIYFQGNSAPDKSGLPSDRFSAERTGGSVSTLTIQRTQQEDSAVYLCASSLDVSGTRSAFFGQGTRLTVV.

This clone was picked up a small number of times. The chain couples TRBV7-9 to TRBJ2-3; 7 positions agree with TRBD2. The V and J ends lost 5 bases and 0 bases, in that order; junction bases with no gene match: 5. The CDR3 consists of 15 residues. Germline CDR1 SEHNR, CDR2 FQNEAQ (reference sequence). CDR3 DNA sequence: TGTGCCAGCAGCCCCAATAGCGGGAGCACAGATACGCAGTATTTT. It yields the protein CASSPNSGSTDTQYF.

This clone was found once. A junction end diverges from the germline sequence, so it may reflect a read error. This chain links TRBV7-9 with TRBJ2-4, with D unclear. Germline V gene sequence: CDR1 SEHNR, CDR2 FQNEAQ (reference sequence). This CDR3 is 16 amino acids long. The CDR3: CAGSFPTTLAKNIQYF. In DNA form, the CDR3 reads TGTGCCGGCAGCTTTCCGACAACACTAGCCAAAAACATTCAGTACTTC. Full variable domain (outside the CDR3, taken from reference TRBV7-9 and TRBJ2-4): DTGVSQNPRHKITKRGQNVTFRCDPISEHNRLYWYRQTLGQGPEFLTYFQNEAQLEKSRLLSDRFSAERPKGSFSTLEIQRTEQGDSAMYLCAGSFPTTLAKNIQYFGAGTRLSVL.

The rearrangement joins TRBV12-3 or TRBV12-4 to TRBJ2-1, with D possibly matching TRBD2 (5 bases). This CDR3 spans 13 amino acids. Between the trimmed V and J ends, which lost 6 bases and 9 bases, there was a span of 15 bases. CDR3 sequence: CASRLELYAEQFF. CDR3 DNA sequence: TGTGCCAGCAGACTAGAACTTTATGCTGAGCAGTTCTTC.

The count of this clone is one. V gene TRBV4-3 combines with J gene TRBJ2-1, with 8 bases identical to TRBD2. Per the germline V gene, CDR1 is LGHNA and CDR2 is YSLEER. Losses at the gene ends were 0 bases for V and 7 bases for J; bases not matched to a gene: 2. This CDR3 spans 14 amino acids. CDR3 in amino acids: CASSQDSGGNEQFF. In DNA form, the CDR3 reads TGCGCCAGCAGCCAAGATTCGGGAGGGAATGAGCAGTTCTTC.

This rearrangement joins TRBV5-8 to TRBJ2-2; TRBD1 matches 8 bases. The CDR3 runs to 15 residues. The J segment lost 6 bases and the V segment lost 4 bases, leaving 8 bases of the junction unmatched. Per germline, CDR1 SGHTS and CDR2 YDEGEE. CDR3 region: CASSADRVRAGELFF. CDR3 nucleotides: TGTGCCAGCAGCGCGGACAGGGTCAGGGCCGGGGAGCTGTTTTTT.

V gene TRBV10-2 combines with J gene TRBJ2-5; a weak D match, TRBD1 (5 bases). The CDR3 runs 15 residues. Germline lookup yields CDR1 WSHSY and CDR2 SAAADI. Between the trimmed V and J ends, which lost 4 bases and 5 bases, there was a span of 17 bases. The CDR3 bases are TGCGCCAGCAGTGGTTCTGTTTCCAGGGTTGAGACCCAGTACTTC. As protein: CASSGSVSRVETQYF.